The TCR beta chain under discussion was sequenced for a study of cytomegalovirus exposure and HLA in healthy donors. This CDR3 contains 14 residues. V lost 0 bases and J 1 base, leaving 9 bases between the germline ends. Germline V gives CDR1 SQVTM, CDR2 ANQGSEA. Generated by immunoSEQ multiplex PCR, the TCRdb table keeps only in-frame clones and is missing some. This table holds approximately 20,000 clones, 97% found once. The rearrangement uses TRBV29-1 and TRBJ2-5; D possibly corresponds to TRBD1 (6 bases). Sample: PBMCs. This clonotype was obtained from a man aged 30 to 39 in good health and CMV-seropositive. The CDR3 DNA follows: TGCAGCGTTGAAGATAGACAGGTCCAAGAGACCCAGTACTTC. It specifies CSVEDRQVQETQYF.